A single sample is the source of the 8 T cell receptor beta chains below, sequenced in a study of long-term antiretroviral therapy in people with HIV. Sequencing relied on immunoSEQ assay v3.0, run at survey level. The repertoire was sequenced with immunoSEQ multiplex PCR; TCRdb's copy has only in-frame clones and lacks some. The sample consists of under 45,000 clones, 75% to 85% of them appearing once. The input for sequencing was unsorted PBMCs, taken 3.4 years after starting antiretroviral therapy. The receptors derive from a man aged 25 to 40 with HIV.

The rearrangement uses TRBV7-2 and TRBJ2-3; 8 nucleotides align to TRBD1. CDR1 SGHTA and CDR2 FQGNSA come from the germline V gene. The CDR3 runs 15 residues. The V segment lost 5 bases and the J segment 0 bases; nucleotides outside the gene matches: 4. CDR3 coding DNA: TGTGCCAGCAGCCCCCAGGGGGCGAGCACAGATACGCAGTATTTT. Encoded protein: CASSPQGASTDTQYF.

V and J are TRBV5-4 and TRBJ1-1; D perhaps matches TRBD1 (5 bases). V shed 5 bases and J shed 5 bases, with 16 bases lying between them. Germline V gene sequence: CDR1 SGHNT, CDR2 YYREEE (reference sequence). The CDR3 totals 14 residues. The DNA for the CDR3 is TGTGCCAGCAGAGTAACGGGGGGTAGGACTGAAGCTTTCTTT. Protein sequence: CASRVTGGRTEAFF.

The chain recombines TRBV7-2 with TRBJ1-1; 8 nucleotides align to TRBD1. Germline V gene lookup returns CDR1 SGHTA and CDR2 FQGNSA. The V gene end was trimmed by 6 bases and the J gene end by 1 base; junction bases not matched to a gene: 4. CDR3 length: 14 residues. The CDR3 sequence is CASSGTGGNTEAFF. The CDR3 nucleotides read TGTGCCAGCAGTGGGACAGGAGGGAACACTGAAGCTTTCTTT.

The V and J genes are TRBV5-1 and TRBJ1-4, with TRBD1 as a possible D gene (6 bases). CDR3 length: 15 residues. The germline gives CDR1 SGHRS, CDR2 YFSETQ. V lost 3 bases, J lost 6 bases, and 15 bases lay in between. CDR3 residues: CASSSSGQSHEKLFF. Here the CDR3 DNA reads TGCGCCAGCAGCTCATCAGGACAGTCGCATGAAAAACTGTTTTTT. The full variable domain, with the rest looked up from reference TRBV5-1 and TRBJ1-4, is KAGVTQTPRYLIKTRGQQVTLSCSPISGHRSVSWYQQTPGQGLQFLFEYFSETQRNKGNFPGRFSGRQFSNSRSEMNVSTLELGDSALYLCASSSSGQSHEKLFFGSGTQLSVL.

This clone appeared a single time. The chain has TRBV7-9 and TRBJ2-1; D is uncertain. Germline V gene data show CDR1 as SEHNR and CDR2 as FQNEAQ (reference sequence). Trimming removed 1 base from V and 9 bases from J, with 16 bases in between. The CDR3 sequence is 15 residues long. The CDR3 region is CASSLVATVIGEQFF. In DNA, the CDR3 is TGTGCCAGCAGCTTAGTTGCCACGGTCATCGGTGAGCAGTTCTTC. Drawing the rest from reference TRBV7-9 and TRBJ2-1, the complete variable domain is DTGVSQNPRHKITKRGQNVTFRCDPISEHNRLYWYRQTLGQGPEFLTYFQNEAQLEKSRLLSDRFSAERPKGSFSTLEIQRTEQGDSAMYLCASSLVATVIGEQFFGPGTRLTVL.

This clone was recorded a few times. V is TRBV5-6 and J is TRBJ2-1, with a possible D match to TRBD1 (8 bases). Per the germline V gene, CDR1 is SGHDT and CDR2 is YYEEEE. The CDR3 has 18 residues. Trimming took off 5 bases at V and 4 bases at J, with 25 bases between the two ends. The DNA of the CDR3 is TGTGCCAGCAGGCTCGGGACAGGAGCGGGAACTGGGTACAATGAGCAGTTCTTC. This translates into CASRLGTGAGTGYNEQFF.

This clone was detected only a few times. The V and J genes are TRBV19 and TRBJ2-3, with D possibly TRBD2 on 5 matching bases. Germline V gene sequence: CDR1 LNHDA, CDR2 SQIVND (reference sequence). This CDR3 region has 15 residues. Trimming stripped 1 base from V and 4 bases from J, with 12 bases between. CDR3 loop: CASSIGARVADTQYF. The CDR3 DNA reads as TGTGCCAGTAGTATAGGGGCGCGGGTTGCAGATACGCAGTATTTT.

The rearrangement links TRBV13 to TRBJ2-1; TRBD2 aligns across 10 bases. The CDR3 is 15 amino acids. V dropped 5 bases and J dropped 10; count of bases not matched to a gene: 11. Germline lookup yields CDR1 PRHDT and CDR2 FYEKMQ (reference sequence). In nucleotides, the CDR3 is TGTGCCAGCAGCCTCAGGACTAGCGGAGACGGAGAGCAGTTCTTC. Encoded protein: CASSLRTSGDGEQFF.